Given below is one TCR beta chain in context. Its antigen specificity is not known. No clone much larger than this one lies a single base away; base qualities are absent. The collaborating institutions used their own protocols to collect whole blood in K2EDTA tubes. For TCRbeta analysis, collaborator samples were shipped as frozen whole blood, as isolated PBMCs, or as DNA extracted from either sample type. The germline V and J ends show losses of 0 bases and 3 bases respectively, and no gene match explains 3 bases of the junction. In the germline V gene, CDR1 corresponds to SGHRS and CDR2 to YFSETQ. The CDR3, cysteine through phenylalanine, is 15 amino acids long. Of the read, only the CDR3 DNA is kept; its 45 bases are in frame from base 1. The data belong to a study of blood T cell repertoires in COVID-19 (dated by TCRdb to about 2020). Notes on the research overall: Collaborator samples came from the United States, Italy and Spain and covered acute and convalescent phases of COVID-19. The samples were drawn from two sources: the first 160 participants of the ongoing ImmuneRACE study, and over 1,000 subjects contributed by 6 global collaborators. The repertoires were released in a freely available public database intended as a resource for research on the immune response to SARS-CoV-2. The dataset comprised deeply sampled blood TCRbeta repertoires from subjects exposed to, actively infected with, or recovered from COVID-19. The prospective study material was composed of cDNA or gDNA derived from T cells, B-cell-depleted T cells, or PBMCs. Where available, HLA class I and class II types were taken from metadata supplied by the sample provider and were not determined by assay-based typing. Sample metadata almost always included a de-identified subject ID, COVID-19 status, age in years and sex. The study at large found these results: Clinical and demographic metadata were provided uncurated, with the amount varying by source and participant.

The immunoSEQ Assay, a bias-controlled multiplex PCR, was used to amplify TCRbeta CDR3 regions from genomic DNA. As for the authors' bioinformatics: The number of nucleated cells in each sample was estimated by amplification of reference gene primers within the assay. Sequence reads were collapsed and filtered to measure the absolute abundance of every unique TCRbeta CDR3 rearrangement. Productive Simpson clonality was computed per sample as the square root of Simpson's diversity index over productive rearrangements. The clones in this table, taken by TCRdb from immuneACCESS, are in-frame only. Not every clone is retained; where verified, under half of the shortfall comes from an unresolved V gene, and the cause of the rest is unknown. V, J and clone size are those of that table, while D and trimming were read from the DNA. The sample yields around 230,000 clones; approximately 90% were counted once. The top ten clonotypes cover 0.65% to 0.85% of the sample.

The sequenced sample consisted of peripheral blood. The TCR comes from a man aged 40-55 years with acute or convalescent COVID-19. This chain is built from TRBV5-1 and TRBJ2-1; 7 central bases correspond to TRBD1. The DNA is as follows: TGCGCCAGCAGCTTGGCGGCAGGGGGCTACAATGAGCAGTTCTTC. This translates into CASSLAAGGYNEQFF.